This TCR beta chain was recovered during a study of T cells after posttransplantation cyclophosphamide. CDR1 is MNHNS, CDR2 SASEGT, per germline. The CDR3 spans 16 residues. Trimming cost V 3 bases and J 5 bases; bases outside gene matches: 10. Worth noting for this clone: The antigen remains unidentified.

The table came from immunoSEQ multiplex PCR; TCRdb's copy has only in-frame clones and leaves some out. Found here are roughly 30,000 clones, about 90% of them singletons; the top ten hold more than 13%. Broader study findings: Tissue-infiltrating T cells from skin or gut overlapped little with blood T cells. Later blood repertoires were often dominated by clones from the donor CD8+ memory compartment.

This clonotype originated in a woman aged 40 to 50 with a blood cancer, CMV-positive, and with a related stem cell donor. The specimen was PBMCs. This chain connects TRBV6-1 to TRBJ1-1, with 9 bases fitting TRBD1. As DNA, the CDR3 is TGTGCCAGCAGTGATCCCCGCCAGACAGGGGGGACTGAAGCTTTCTTT. Its protein product is CASSDPRQTGGTEAFF.